This TCR beta chain is from a study of T cells in Graves' hyperthyroidism and ophthalmopathy. Regarding this clonotype: Its specificity is not known.

The study, taken as a whole, reports: Clonotypes that were expanded in thyroid above 0.001 mostly appeared in blood too.

Regions amplified from RNA transcripts were the TCR beta CDR3 regions. First-round RT-PCR with HTBI primers amplified the TCR CDR3 region. Each CDR3 protein gets one entry after TCRdb re-called the multiplex PCR reads with MiXCR. The repertoire has a few hundred thousand distinct CDR3 sequences, about 20% of them found once; the top ten carry about a quarter. Newly diagnosed patients aged 18 to 65 had hyperthyroidism of under 2 months' duration. Patients were excluded for uncontrolled infection, other autoimmune disease, pregnancy or lactation. Diagnoses were made from clinical symptoms, serum measures (thyroxine and TRAb), thyroid ultrasound and orbital computed tomography. The material sequenced was blood. This clonotype was obtained from a man aged 18 to 29 with Graves' hyperthyroidism.

Written as DNA, the CDR3 is TGCGCCAGCAGCCAAAAAGCCGGGACAGGGTACCAAGAGACCCAGTACTTC. Protein: CASSQKAGTGYQETQYF. The J gene is TRBJ2-5, the V gene TRBV4-1; 9 positions match TRBD1. The V and J ends lost 2 bases and 0 bases, in that order; junction bases with no gene match: 7. The CDR3 is 17 residues long. Germline CDR1 is MGHRA and CDR2 is YSYEKL.